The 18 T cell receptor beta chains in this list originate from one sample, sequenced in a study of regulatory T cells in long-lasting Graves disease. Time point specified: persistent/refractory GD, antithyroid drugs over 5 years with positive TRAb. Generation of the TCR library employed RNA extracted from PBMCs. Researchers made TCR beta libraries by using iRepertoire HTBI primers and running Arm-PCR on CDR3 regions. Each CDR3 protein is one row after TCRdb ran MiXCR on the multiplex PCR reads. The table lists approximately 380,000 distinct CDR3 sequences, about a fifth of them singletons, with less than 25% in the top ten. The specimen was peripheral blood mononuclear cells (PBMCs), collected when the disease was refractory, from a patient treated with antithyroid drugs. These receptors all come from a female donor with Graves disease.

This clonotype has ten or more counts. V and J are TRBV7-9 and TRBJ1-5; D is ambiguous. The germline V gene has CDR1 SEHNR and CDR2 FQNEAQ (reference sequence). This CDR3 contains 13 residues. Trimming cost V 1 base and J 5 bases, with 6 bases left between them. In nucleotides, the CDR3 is TGTGCCAGCAGCTTAGACGTTGATCAGCCCCAGCATTTT. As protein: CASSLDVDQPQHF.

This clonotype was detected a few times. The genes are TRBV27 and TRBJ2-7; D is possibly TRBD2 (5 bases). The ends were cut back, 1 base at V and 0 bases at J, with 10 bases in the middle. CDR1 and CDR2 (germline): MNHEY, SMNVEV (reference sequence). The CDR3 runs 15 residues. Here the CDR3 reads CASSLLTGNSYEQYF. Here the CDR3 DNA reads TGTGCCAGCAGTTTATTAACCGGGAACTCCTACGAGCAGTACTTC.

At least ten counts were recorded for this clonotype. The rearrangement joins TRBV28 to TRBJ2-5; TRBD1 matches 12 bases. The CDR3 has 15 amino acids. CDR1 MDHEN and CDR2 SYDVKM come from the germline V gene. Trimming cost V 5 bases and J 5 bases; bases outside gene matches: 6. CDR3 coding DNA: TGTGCCAGCAGTACCCGGGACAGGGGGCGGGAGACCCAGTACTTC. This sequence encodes CASSTRDRGRETQYF.

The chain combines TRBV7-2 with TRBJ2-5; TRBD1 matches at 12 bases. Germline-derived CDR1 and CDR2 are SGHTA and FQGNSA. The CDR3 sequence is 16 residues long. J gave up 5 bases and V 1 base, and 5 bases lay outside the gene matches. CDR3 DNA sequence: TGTGCCAGCAGCTTAGTAGGGACAGGGGGCTGGGAGACCCAGTACTTC. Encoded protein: CASSLVGTGGWETQYF.

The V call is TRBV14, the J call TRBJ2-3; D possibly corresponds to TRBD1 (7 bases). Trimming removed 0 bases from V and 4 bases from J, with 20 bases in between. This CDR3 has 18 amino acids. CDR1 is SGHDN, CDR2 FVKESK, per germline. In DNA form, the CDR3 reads TGTGCCAGCAGCCAAGATATCGCAGGGGGAGGTAACGCAGATACGCAGTATTTT. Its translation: CASSQDIAGGGNADTQYF. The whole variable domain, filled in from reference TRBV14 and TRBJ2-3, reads EAGVTQFPSHSVIEKGQTVTLRCDPISGHDNLYWYRRVMGKEIKFLLHFVKESKQDESGMPNNRFLAERTGGTYSTLKVQPAELEDSGVYFCASSQDIAGGGNADTQYFGPGTRLTVL.

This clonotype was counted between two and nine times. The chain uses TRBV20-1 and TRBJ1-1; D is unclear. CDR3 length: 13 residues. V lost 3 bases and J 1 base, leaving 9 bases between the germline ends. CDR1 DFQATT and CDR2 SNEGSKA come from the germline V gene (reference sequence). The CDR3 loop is CSASNAANTEAFF. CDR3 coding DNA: TGCAGTGCTAGTAATGCAGCGAACACTGAAGCTTTCTTT.

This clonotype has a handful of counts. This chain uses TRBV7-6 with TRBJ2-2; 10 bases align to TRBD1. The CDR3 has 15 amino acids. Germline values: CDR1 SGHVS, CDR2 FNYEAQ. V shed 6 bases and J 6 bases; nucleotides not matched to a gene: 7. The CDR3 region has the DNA TGTGCCAGCAGGGCCGGGACAGGGGCCCCCGGGGAGCTGTTTTTT. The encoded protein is CASRAGTGAPGELFF.

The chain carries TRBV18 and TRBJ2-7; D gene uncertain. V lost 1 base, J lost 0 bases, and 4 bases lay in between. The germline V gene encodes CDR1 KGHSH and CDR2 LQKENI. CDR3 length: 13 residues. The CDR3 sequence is CASSPLDSYEQYF. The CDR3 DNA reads TGTGCCAGCTCACCACTAGACTCCTACGAGCAGTACTTC.

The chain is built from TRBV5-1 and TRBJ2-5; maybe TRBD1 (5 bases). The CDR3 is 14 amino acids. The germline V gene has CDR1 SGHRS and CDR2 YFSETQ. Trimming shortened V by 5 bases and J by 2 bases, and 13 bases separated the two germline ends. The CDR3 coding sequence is TGCGCCAGCAGGGGGCGAAGTGAACAAGAGACCCAGTACTTC. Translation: CASRGRSEQETQYF. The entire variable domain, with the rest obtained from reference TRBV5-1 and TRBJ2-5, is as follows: KAGVTQTPRYLIKTRGQQVTLSCSPISGHRSVSWYQQTPGQGLQFLFEYFSETQRNKGNFPGRFSGRQFSNSRSEMNVSTLELGDSALYLCASRGRSEQETQYFGPGTRLLVL.

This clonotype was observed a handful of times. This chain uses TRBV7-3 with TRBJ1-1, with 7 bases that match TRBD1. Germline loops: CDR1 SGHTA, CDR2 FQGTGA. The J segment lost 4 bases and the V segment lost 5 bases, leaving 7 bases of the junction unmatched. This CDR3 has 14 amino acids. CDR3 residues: CASSVDREGTEAFF. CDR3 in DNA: TGTGCCAGCAGCGTCGACAGGGAAGGCACTGAAGCTTTCTTT.

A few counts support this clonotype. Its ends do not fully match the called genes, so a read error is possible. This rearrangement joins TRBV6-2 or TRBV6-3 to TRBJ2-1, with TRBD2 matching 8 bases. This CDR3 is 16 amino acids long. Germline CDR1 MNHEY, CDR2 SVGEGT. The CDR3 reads CASSYLAGRSYNEQFF. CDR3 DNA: TGTGCCAGCAGCTACTTAGCGGGACGCTCCTACAATGAGCAGTTCTTC.

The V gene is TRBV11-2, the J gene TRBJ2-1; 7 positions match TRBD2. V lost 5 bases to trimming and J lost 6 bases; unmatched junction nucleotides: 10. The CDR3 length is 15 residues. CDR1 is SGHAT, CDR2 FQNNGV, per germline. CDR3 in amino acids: CASSPRIAGTNEQFF. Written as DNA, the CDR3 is TGTGCCAGCAGCCCGCGGATAGCGGGCACCAATGAGCAGTTCTTC.

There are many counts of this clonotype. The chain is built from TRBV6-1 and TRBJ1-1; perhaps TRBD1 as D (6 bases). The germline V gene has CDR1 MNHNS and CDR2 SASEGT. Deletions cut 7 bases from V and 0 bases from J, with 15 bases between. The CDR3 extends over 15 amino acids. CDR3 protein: CASKGVEGLNTEAFF. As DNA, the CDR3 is TGTGCCAGCAAGGGGGTTGAGGGCCTGAACACTGAAGCTTTCTTT.

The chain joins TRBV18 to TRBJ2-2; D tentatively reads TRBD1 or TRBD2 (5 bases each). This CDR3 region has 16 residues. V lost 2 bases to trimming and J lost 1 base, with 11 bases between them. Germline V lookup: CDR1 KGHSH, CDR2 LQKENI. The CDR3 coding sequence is TGTGCCAGCTCACCAGAGGCAGGGAGGAACACCGGGGAGCTGTTTTTT. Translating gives CASSPEAGRNTGELFF.

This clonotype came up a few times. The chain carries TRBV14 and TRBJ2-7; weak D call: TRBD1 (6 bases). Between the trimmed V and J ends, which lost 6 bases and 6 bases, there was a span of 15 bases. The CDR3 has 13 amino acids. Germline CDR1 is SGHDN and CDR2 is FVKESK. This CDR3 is CASSDSGQTEQYF. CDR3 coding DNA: TGTGCCAGCAGTGATAGTGGACAGACCGAGCAGTACTTC. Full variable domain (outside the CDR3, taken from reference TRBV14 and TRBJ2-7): EAGVTQFPSHSVIEKGQTVTLRCDPISGHDNLYWYRRVMGKEIKFLLHFVKESKQDESGMPNNRFLAERTGGTYSTLKVQPAELEDSGVYFCASSDSGQTEQYFGPGTRLTVT.

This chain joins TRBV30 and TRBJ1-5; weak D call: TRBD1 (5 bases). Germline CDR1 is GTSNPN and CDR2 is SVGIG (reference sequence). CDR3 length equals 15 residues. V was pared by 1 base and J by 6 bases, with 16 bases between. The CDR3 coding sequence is TGTGCCTGGAGTGCCTCAGGGACCCGCAGTCAGCCCCAGCATTTT. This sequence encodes CAWSASGTRSQPQHF.

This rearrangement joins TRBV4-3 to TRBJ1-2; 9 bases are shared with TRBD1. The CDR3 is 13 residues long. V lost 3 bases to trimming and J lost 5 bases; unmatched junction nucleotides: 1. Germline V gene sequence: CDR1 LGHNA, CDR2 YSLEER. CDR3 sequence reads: CASSQDRGYGYTF. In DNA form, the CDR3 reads TGCGCCAGCAGCCAGGACAGGGGATATGGCTACACCTTC.

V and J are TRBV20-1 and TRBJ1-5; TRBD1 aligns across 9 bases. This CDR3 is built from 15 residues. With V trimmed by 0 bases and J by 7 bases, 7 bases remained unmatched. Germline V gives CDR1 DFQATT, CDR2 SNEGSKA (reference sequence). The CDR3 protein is CSARDPTGGGQPQHF. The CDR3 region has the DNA TGCAGTGCTAGAGACCCGACAGGGGGAGGACAGCCCCAGCATTTT.